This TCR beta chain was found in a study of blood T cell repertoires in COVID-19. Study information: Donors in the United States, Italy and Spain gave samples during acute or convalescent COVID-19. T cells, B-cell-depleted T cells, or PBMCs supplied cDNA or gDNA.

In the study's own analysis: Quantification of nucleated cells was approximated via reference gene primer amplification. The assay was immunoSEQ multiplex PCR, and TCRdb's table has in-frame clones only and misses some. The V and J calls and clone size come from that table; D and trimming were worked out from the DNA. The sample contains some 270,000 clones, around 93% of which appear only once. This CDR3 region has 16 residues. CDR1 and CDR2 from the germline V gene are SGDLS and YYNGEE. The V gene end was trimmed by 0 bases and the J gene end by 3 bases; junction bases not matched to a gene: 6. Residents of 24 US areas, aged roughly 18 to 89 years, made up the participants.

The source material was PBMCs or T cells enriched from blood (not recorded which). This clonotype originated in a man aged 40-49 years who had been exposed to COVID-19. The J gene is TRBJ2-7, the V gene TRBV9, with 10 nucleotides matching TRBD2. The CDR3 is CASSVGDSGRNYEQYF. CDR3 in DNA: TGTGCCAGCAGCGTAGGGGATAGCGGGAGGAACTACGAGCAGTACTTC.